This T cell receptor beta chain was retrieved from a study of CD8 T cells in Susac syndrome (dated by TCRdb to between 2017 and 2020). Broadly, across the study: Among the Susac syndrome patients who were sequenced, clinically active disease was present in over 5 and clinical remission was observed in eight. At blood withdrawal, Susac syndrome patients were therapy-naive, treated with corticosteroids (with IVIg additionally given to some), or treated with IVIg alone. Whether CD8+ T cell activation and differentiation in Susac syndrome was antigen driven was tested using repertoire sequencing.

V is cut by 7 bases and J by 0 bases, and the space between the germline ends is 12 bases. Sequences SEHNR (CDR1) and FQNEAQ (CDR2) are obtained from the germline V gene (reference sequence). Inclusive of the bounding cysteine and phenylalanine, the CDR3 is 15 residues long. The kept DNA is CDR3 alone, 45 bases in frame from the first base. Peripheral blood CD8+ and CD4+ T cells from healthy donors, Susac syndrome patients and multiple sclerosis patients were profiled by high-throughput TCR beta sequencing. The Susac syndrome patients fulfilled recently defined diagnostic criteria for definite or probable disease. CD8+ TEMRA cells were enriched by FACS, while bulk CD8+ and CD4+ T cells were purified by magnetic negative isolation. Blood was collected in EDTA tubes and processed within 24 hours, with PBMCs isolated through density gradient centrifugation. PBMCs intended for TCR sequencing were cryopreserved in liquid nitrogen and were subsequently thawed in a 37 degrees C water bath. Purity of sorted or isolated CD4+, CD8+ and CD8+ TEMRA cells was at least 90%.

RNA was extracted using the RNeasy kit, and roughly 0.5 to 1 microgram was reverse transcribed with random hexamers. The immunoSEQ multiplex PCR assay, covering 54 Vbeta and 13 Jbeta segments, was used to amplify TCR beta CDR3 regions. To correct PCR amplification bias, a synthetic template baseline was used for both primer optimization and computational correction. The original methods were these. Reads were assigned to V, D and J genes according to IMGT and analyzed in immunoSEQ Analyzer, with only productive sequences retained. Clonality was computed as one minus Shannon entropy normalized by log2 of the number of productive unique sequences. Public and private clones were assessed among the 100 most prevalent clones of each patient and control. A clone was defined as Susac-specific if it was absent from the healthy and MS cohorts, from over a thousand published viral clones and from other ImmuneACCESS disease sequences. The raw public reads went through TCRdb reprocessing: fastp at Q25, MiXCR clone calling, in-frame beta chains kept. Under each unique CDR3 protein, matching rows form one entry showing the most common genes and DNA. TCRdb assigned the V and J calls; the authors' analysis was not used. Counted in this sample were 55,000 to 80,000 distinct CDR3 sequences; 93% of them appeared once. The ten top clones hold around 0.15% of the sample.

General findings and caveats noted by the study authors: In patients with Susac syndrome, the CD4+ T cell repertoire showed no detectable clonal expansion. The study acknowledged that relatively few individuals were included in the TCR sequencing and HLA analysis.

This clonotype was recorded once. The antigen it binds to is not known. The record has no base qualities; no much larger clone is one base away. One read provides weak support. The sequenced sample consisted of CD4+ T cells from PBMCs. Recombination joined TRBV7-9 with TRBJ2-2; the D gene lacks a confident call. The sequence derives from a human donor with Susac syndrome. Here is the DNA: TGTGCCAGCACCCCGGGCAATTCGAACACCGGGGAGCTGTTTTTT. Translated, it gives CASTPGNSNTGELFF.